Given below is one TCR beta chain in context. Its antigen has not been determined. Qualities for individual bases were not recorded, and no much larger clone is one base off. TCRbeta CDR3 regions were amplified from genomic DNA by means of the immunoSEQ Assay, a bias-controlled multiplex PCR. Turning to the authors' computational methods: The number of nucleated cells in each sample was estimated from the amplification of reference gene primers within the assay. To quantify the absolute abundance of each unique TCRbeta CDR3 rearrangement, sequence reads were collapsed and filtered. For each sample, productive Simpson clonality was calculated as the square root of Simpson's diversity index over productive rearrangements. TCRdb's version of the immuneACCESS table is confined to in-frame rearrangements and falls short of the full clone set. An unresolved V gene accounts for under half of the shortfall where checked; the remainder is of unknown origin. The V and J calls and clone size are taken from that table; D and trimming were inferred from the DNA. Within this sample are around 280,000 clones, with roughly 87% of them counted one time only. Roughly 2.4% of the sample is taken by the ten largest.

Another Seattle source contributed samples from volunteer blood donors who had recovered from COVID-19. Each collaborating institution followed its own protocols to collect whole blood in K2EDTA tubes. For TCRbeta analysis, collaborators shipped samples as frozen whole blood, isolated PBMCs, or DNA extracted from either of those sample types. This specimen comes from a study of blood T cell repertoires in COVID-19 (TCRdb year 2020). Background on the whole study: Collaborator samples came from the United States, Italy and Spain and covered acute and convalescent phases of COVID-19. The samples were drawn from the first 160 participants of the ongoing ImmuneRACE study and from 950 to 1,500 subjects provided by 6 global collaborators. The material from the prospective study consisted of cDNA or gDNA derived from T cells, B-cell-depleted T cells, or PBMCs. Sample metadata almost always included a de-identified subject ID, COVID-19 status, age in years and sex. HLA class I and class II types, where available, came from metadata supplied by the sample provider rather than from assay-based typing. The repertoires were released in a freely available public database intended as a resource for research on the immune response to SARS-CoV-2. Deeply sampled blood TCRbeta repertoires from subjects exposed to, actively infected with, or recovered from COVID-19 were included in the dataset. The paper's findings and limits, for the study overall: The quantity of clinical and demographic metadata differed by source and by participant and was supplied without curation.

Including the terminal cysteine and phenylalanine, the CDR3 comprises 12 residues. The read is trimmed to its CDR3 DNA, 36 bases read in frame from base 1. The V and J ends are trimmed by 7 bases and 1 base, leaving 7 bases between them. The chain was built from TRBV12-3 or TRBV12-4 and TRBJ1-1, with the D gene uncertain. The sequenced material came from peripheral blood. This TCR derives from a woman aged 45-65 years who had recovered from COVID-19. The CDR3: CASTWRNTEAFF. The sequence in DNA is TGTGCCAGCACGTGGAGGAACACTGAAGCTTTCTTT.